The present T cell receptor (beta chain) was sequenced within a study of vaccination and CD4 T cells after COVID-19. The sample's treatment: approximately nine-day PBMC culture with coronavirus spike peptide pools or control peptides (ViraFEST assay). The dates of positive PCR tests extended from March through December 2020 and came before the US Alpha, Beta and Delta variants. Half-medium changes with fresh IL-2 medium occurred on days 3 and 7. At the Johns Hopkins FTIC core, DNA taken from cultured CD4+ T cells was sequenced by way of the Oncomine TCR Beta short-read assay. TCRdb re-analysed the PCR reads in MiXCR, keeping a single row per CDR3 protein. The table includes about 21,000 distinct CDR3 sequences, roughly two fifths detected once. This clonotype was observed a few times. Its target is not known. V was trimmed by 6 bases and J by 0 bases, leaving 8 bases between them. The germline gives CDR1 DFQATT, CDR2 SNEGSKA (reference sequence). This CDR3 spans 12 amino acids.

The source of this sequence is a human donor who had recovered from COVID-19. The gene calls are TRBV20-1 and TRBJ1-1; no clear D. This specimen was CD4+ T cells from blood, cultured in vitro, taken before SARS-CoV-2 vaccination. The CDR3 loop reads CSAGGMNTEAFF. DNA of the CDR3: TGCAGTGCCGGTGGAATGAACACTGAAGCTTTCTTT.